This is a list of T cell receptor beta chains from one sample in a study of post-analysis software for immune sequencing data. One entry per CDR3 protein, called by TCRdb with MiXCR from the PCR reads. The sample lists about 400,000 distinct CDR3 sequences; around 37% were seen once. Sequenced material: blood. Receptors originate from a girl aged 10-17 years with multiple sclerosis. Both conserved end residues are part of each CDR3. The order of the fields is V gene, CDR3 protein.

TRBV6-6 CASSYLPLSGNTIYF
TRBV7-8 CASSLPGTGEPETQYF
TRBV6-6 CATAGGDQPQHF
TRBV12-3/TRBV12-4 CASGEGTVREKLFF
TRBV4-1 CASSRPAGARVETQYF
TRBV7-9 CASSSGRHSTDTQYF
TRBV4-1 CASSQVQGANNEQYF
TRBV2 CAGGEGTEAFF
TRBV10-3 CAIRGDFPLTYEQYF
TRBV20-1 CSASTGMSNQPQHF